A single sample gave rise to the 6 T cell receptor beta chains below, sequenced in a study of T cells after posttransplantation cyclophosphamide. Generated by immunoSEQ multiplex PCR, the TCRdb table keeps only in-frame clones and is missing some. The sample has 7,500 to 10,000 clones, around 80% seen once. Busulfan-fludarabine conditioning, marrow transplant, and cyclophosphamide on days +3 and +4 were administered. Sequences were derived from PBMCs, sampled 1,800 to 2,000 days after a stem cell transplant with posttransplant cyclophosphamide. These receptors were collected from a female patient between 40 and 55 years old who received an allogeneic stem cell transplant from a related donor, was CMV-positive, and had no GVHD. Some T cells may be provided by the graft donor.

The J gene is TRBJ1-5, the V gene TRBV7-8; 8 positions match TRBD1. This CDR3 is 16 amino acids long. The trim removed 5 bases at V and 0 bases at J, leaving 6 bases unmatched. The germline V gene has CDR1 SGHVS and CDR2 FQNEAQ. For the CDR3, the DNA is TGTGCCAGCAGCCCGGGACAGGAGTATAGCAATCAGCCCCAGCATTTT. Amino acids: CASSPGQEYSNQPQHF. Complete variable domain (other parts from reference TRBV7-8 and TRBJ1-5): GAGVSQSPRYKVAKRGQDVALRCDPISGHVSLFWYQQALGQGPEFLTYFQNEAQLDKSGLPSDRFFAERPEGSVSTLKIQRTQQEDSAVYLCASSPGQEYSNQPQHFGDGTRLSIL.

This rearrangement joins TRBV29-1 to TRBJ2-5; 7 bases fit TRBD2. CDR1 and CDR2 (germline): SQVTM, ANQGSEA. The CDR3 consists of 13 residues. Trimming cost V 4 bases and J 5 bases; bases outside gene matches: 7. Here the CDR3 reads CSVVRAAGETQYF. CDR3 bases: TGCAGCGTTGTGAGGGCAGCGGGGGAGACCCAGTACTTC.

This clone was counted only a few times. This chain joins TRBV4-1 and TRBJ1-2; D ambiguous. Deletions cut 1 base from V and 4 bases from J, with 10 bases between. Germline V gene sequence: CDR1 MGHRA, CDR2 YSYEKL. CDR3 length: 14 residues. CDR3 protein: CASSQGASFYGYTF. The CDR3 DNA reads as TGCGCCAGCAGCCAAGGGGCCAGCTTCTATGGCTACACCTTC.

The chain joins TRBV2 to TRBJ2-3, with TRBD1 identical over 10 bases. This CDR3 is built from 14 residues. Germline V CDR1 and CDR2: SNHLY, FYNNEI. After removal of 6 bases from V and 3 bases from J, the junction contained 3 bases not matched to a gene. CDR3 coding DNA: TGTGCCAGCAGGAGGGACAGGGGAACAGATACGCAGTATTTT. Translating it yields CASRRDRGTDTQYF. Filled out from reference TRBV2 and TRBJ2-3, the complete variable domain reads EPEVTQTPSHQVTQMGQEVILRCVPISNHLYFYWYRQILGQKVEFLVSFYNNEISEKSEIFDDQFSVERPDGSNFTLKIRSTKLEDSAMYFCASRRDRGTDTQYFGPGTRLTVL.

To note about this clone: This sample includes further DNA sequences coding for the same CDR3. This chain links TRBV9 with TRBJ2-2; 8 bases align to TRBD2. V was pared by 2 bases and J by 5 bases, with 5 bases of the junction left unmatched. CDR3 size: 15 residues. The V gene's germline CDR1 is SGDLS and CDR2 YYNGEE. The CDR3 region has the DNA TGTGCCAGCAGCGTGCTGGGACTAGTAACCGGGGAGCTGTTTTTT. Translation: CASSVLGLVTGELFF.

V and J are TRBV11-2 and TRBJ2-7, with 9 bases fitting TRBD2. The CDR3 is 14 residues long. Germline CDR1 SGHAT, CDR2 FQNNGV. With V trimmed by 0 bases and J by 3 bases, 0 bases remained unmatched. CDR3 amino acids: CASSLERGGYEQYF. CDR3 DNA: TGTGCCAGCAGCTTAGAGCGGGGGGGCTACGAGCAGTACTTC.